The T cell receptor (beta chain) described here comes from a study of cytomegalovirus exposure and HLA in healthy donors. Study overall: Among the 300 to 500 donors who were genotyped, roughly 86% fell in the genetic ancestry cluster that is associated with self-reported Caucasian donors. Study conclusions and caveats: The likely explanation for a cluster of highly shared sequence variants was sequencing artifact. CMV serostatus was the only immune exposure information that was available.

This CDR3 contains 15 residues. CDR1 is SGHTA, CDR2 FQGTGA, per germline. J was trimmed by 5 bases and V by 5 bases; bases with no gene match: 7. The primer mix had 60 Vbeta and 13 Jbeta primers. Method: immunoSEQ multiplex PCR; TCRdb's copy keeps in-frame clones and lacks some. The table records about 130,000 clones, around 80% of them present only once. A remark on this clone: Its antigen is unidentified.

The V and J genes are TRBV7-3 and TRBJ2-1; 9 bases are a match to TRBD2. Sequencing was done on a sample of PBMCs. The TCR originated in a man aged 25-45 years in good health. The CDR3 here is CASSTDSGRHNEQFF. The CDR3 coding sequence is TGTGCCAGCAGCACCGATAGCGGGAGACACAATGAGCAGTTCTTC.